This TCR beta chain was profiled in a study of blood T cell repertoires in COVID-19. Study-wide context: COVID-19 samples collected from the United States, Italy and Spain covered acute and convalescent phases.

This clone occurred once. The CDR3 extends over 12 amino acids. The V segment lost 10 bases and the J segment 8 bases; nucleotides outside the gene matches: 6. The germline V gene encodes CDR1 MNHEY and CDR2 SVGAGI. How the authors handled the data: Amplification from reference gene primers served as the basis for estimated nucleated cell counts. Generated by immunoSEQ multiplex PCR, the TCRdb table keeps only in-frame clones and is missing some. V and J calls and clone size follow that table, whereas D and trimming were derived from the DNA. The data contain about 300,000 clones, almost 90% of them singletons.

The chain recombines TRBV6-5 with TRBJ1-4, with 8 bases identical to TRBD1. The source of this sequence is a woman younger than 35 with acute COVID-19. Material for sequencing was PBMCs or T cells enriched from blood (not recorded which). The DNA of the CDR3 is TGTGCCACTGGACAGGGCGCAGAAAAACTGTTTTTT. This encodes CATGQGAEKLFF.